This is a list of T cell receptor beta chains from one sample in a study of T cells in Graves' hyperthyroidism and ophthalmopathy. In TCRdb, the multiplex PCR reads were re-called with MiXCR into one record per CDR3 protein. The sample contains approximately 330,000 distinct CDR3 sequences, 21% of which appear only once. The sample was blood. The receptors here all came from a woman aged 50 to 60 with Graves' hyperthyroidism. CDR3s include the opening cysteine and the closing phenylalanine or tryptophan. The order of the fields is J gene, V gene, CDR3 protein.

TRBJ1-2 | TRBV3-1 | CASSPLGQGAWTNYGYTF
TRBJ1-6 | TRBV20-1 | CSAREEVAPLHF
TRBJ1-5 | TRBV28 | CASTLTRGFGNQPQHF
TRBJ2-4 | TRBV7-2 | CASRPLAGVKNIQYF
TRBJ2-7 | TRBV20-1 | CSARGRGLTNYEQYF
TRBJ2-3 | TRBV7-3 | CASSSTRDADTQYF
TRBJ1-5 | TRBV6-2/TRBV6-3 | CASSYSNGKQPQHF
TRBJ2-2 | TRBV7-9 | CASSFSRPTGELFF
TRBJ1-5 | TRBV14 | CASSTRRGSNQPQHF
TRBJ1-2 | TRBV29-1 | CSVDRSGELSRGANYGYTF
TRBJ1-4 | TRBV2 | CASSEQATNEKLFF
TRBJ2-5 | TRBV3-1 | CASSQDLLQGHETQYF
TRBJ1-5 | TRBV11-2 | CASSRTAAPNQPQHF
TRBJ2-6 | TRBV6-5 | CASSYSSLGARGAGANVLTF
TRBJ1-2 | TRBV7-2 | CASSLGSGVNYGYTF
TRBJ1-2 | TRBV4-1 | CASSQDPTGDYGYTF
TRBJ2-1 | TRBV6-1 | CASNPGQSHNEQFF